What follows is one T cell receptor beta chain and its context. The data were taken from a study of blood T cell repertoires in COVID-19. Using immunoSEQ multiplex PCR, the repertoire was profiled, and TCRdb retains in-frame clones only, with some absent. Counted here are about 140,000 clones, over 80% occurring once; the ten biggest clones make up around 0.91%. In germline, CDR1 is SEHNR, CDR2 FQNEAQ (reference sequence). With 1 base removed from V and 1 base from J, the gap between germline ends came to 8 bases. CDR3 length: 15 amino acids. The V and J genes are TRBV7-9 and TRBJ1-3; D is undetermined. Material: peripheral blood. The receptor was isolated from a woman aged 50 to 60 with acute or convalescent COVID-19. The CDR3 DNA reads as TGTGCCAGCAGCTTAGTTGGCGGTTCTGGAAACACCATATATTTT. This translates into CASSLVGGSGNTIYF.